The 3 T cell receptor beta chains given below trace back to one sample, sequenced in a study of shared clonotypes between healthy human individuals. Sequenced by immunoSEQ multiplex PCR; TCRdb stores in-frame clones only, minus some. Of about 1 million clones listed, approximately 76% are singletons. Sequenced input: memory CD4+ T cells sorted from blood. Specified subset: CD45RA-negative fraction. The source of these receptors is a young man in good health.

J is TRBJ2-7 and V is TRBV18; 11 positions match TRBD2. Per germline, CDR1 KGHSH and CDR2 LQKENI. V gave up 5 bases and J gave up 7 bases; unmatched junction bases: 13. This CDR3 region has 16 residues. The CDR3 bases are TGTGCCAGCTCAATGACTAGCGGGGACTACTCGGGAGAGCAGTACTTC. This gives the protein CASSMTSGDYSGEQYF.

About this clone: Within the sample, other DNA sequences also encode this same CDR3. V usage is TRBV15 and J usage is TRBJ2-7; TRBD2 matches 8 bases. This CDR3 contains 14 residues. V was clipped by 6 bases and J by 1 base; unmatched bases: 5. Looked up from germline, CDR1 is LNHNV and CDR2 is YYDKDF (reference sequence). This chain's CDR3 is CATRPGLGSYEQYF. In nucleotides, the CDR3 is TGTGCCACCAGACCGGGACTAGGGTCCTACGAGCAGTACTTC.

The chain combines TRBV7-2 with TRBJ1-1; no definite D call. The CDR3 spans 12 residues. With 4 bases removed from V and 8 bases from J, the gap between germline ends came to 11 bases. Germline V lookup: CDR1 SGHTA, CDR2 FQGNSA. CDR3 sequence (DNA): TGTGCCAGCAGCTCCTCGTTGCAGGAAGCTTTCTTT. Translated, it gives CASSSSLQEAFF.